A selection of T cell receptor beta chains follows, all from one sample in a study of vaccination effects on CD4 cells after COVID-19. TCRdb's copy holds only in-frame clones and misses some; the assay was immunoSEQ multiplex PCR. The sample has around 40,000 clones, 65% to 70% seen once. No antigen has been identified for these receptors. Sequences were derived from CD4+ T cells from PBMCs cultured without peptide, sampled before COVID-19 vaccination. The source is a human donor who received a COVID-19 vaccine. CDR3s include the opening cysteine and the closing phenylalanine or tryptophan. D genes are given only for firm matches. Clone size appears in some rows only: once, few, many, or a class for an expanded clone.

>.|.|TRBV3-1/TRBV3-2|TRBJ1-2
CASRRDGGRGYTF
TGTGCCAGCAGAAGGGACGGCGGCCGGGGCTACACCTTC
>.|TRBD1|TRBV5-4|TRBJ2-7
CASRDRGRREQYF
TGTGCCAGCCGGGACAGGGGGCGTAGGGAGCAGTACTTC
>.|.|TRBV7-2|TRBJ1-2
CASSLDGSNYGYTF
TGTGCCAGCAGCTTAGACGGCAGTAACTATGGCTACACCTTC
>.|.|TRBV21-1|TRBJ1-1
CASSKGAGRGNTEAFF
TGTGCCAGCAGCAAGGGTGCAGGGCGAGGAAACACTGAAGCTTTCTTT
>.|.|TRBV5-1|TRBJ2-7
CASSLPNHRVRYEQYF
TGCGCCAGCAGTCTCCCTAACCACAGGGTTAGGTACGAGCAGTACTTC
>once|.|TRBV12-3/TRBV12-4|TRBJ1-1
CASSSQLNTEAFF
TGTGCCAGCAGTTCTCAGTTGAACACTGAAGCTTTCTTT
>.|.|TRBV5-1|TRBJ1-1
CASSSSKDSGAFF
TGCGCCAGCAGCTCGAGTAAGGACAGCGGAGCTTTCTTT
>.|.|TRBV5-4|TRBJ2-1
CASSLGGPSSYNEQFF
TGTGCCAGCAGCTTGGGCGGGCCTAGCTCCTACAATGAGCAGTTCTTC
>.|TRBD2|TRBV2|TRBJ2-5
CASSELAGGDETQYF
TGTGCCAGCAGTGAGCTAGCGGGAGGTGATGAGACCCAGTACTTC
>.|.|TRBV5-5|TRBJ1-3
CASSLDRGFSGNTIYF
TGTGCCAGCAGCTTAGACCGGGGATTCTCTGGAAACACCATATATTTT
>medium-sized|.|TRBV27|TRBJ1-2
CASSFKGHYGYTF
TGTGCCAGCAGTTTCAAGGGACACTATGGCTACACCTTC
>few|.|TRBV4-2|TRBJ2-1
CASRLGEGEPGNEQFF
TGTGCCAGCAGACTTGGGGAGGGGGAACCAGGTAATGAGCAGTTCTTC
>.|TRBD1|TRBV6-4|TRBJ1-4
CASSRTGEDNEKLFF
TGTGCCAGCAGCCGGACAGGCGAGGATAATGAAAAACTGTTTTTT
>.|.|TRBV20-1|TRBJ1-1
CSASVPGRMNTEAFF
TGCAGTGCTAGTGTCCCAGGGAGAATGAACACTGAAGCTTTCTTT
>.|.|TRBV5-4|TRBJ2-2
CASSLEVSGTGELFF
TGTGCCAGCAGCTTGGAAGTTTCGGGCACCGGGGAGCTGTTTTTT
>.|TRBD2|TRBV6-4|TRBJ2-1
CASSGSLAGLGEQFF
TGTGCCAGCAGTGGTTCCCTAGCGGGGCTAGGTGAGCAGTTCTTC
>.|.|TRBV24-1|TRBJ1-4
CATSDFQSEKLFF
TGTGCCACCAGTGATTTCCAAAGTGAAAAACTGTTTTTT
>.|.|TRBV19|TRBJ1-5
CASKGRSSDQPQHF
TGTGCCAGTAAGGGTCGCTCTTCTGATCAGCCCCAGCATTTT
>.|TRBD1|TRBV5-5|TRBJ1-2
CASWDSANYGYTF
TGTGCCAGCTGGGACAGCGCTAACTATGGCTACACCTTC
>few|.|TRBV5-6|TRBJ1-2
CASSFMVDGYTF
TGTGCCAGCAGCTTCATGGTAGATGGCTACACCTTC
>.|.|TRBV5-4|TRBJ2-3
CASSTGPPRRTDTQYF
TGTGCCAGCAGCACGGGGCCCCCTAGACGAACAGATACGCAGTATTTT
>.|TRBD2|TRBV7-9|TRBJ2-7
CASSPKAGVSNEQYF
TGTGCCAGCAGCCCAAAAGCGGGAGTAAGCAACGAGCAGTACTTC
>.|TRBD1|TRBV11-3|TRBJ2-2
CASSLATGQGSTGELFF
TGTGCCAGCAGCTTAGCGACCGGACAGGGAAGCACCGGGGAGCTGTTTTTT
>few|.|TRBV10-1|TRBJ1-6
CASSRGGGNSPLHF
TGCGCCAGCAGTAGGGGGGGAGGCAATTCACCCCTCCACTTT
>.|TRBD2|TRBV4-2|TRBJ2-1
CASSQEGGGAWNEQFF
TGTGCCAGCAGCCAAGAGGGCGGGGGGGCCTGGAATGAGCAGTTCTTC
>.|TRBD1|TRBV5-1|TRBJ2-3
CASSPNTGERDTQYF
TGCGCCAGCAGCCCAAATACAGGGGAACGGGATACGCAGTATTTT
>.|.|TRBV7-7|TRBJ1-6
CASSLDAGKTYNSPLHF
TGTGCCAGCAGCTTAGATGCAGGGAAGACCTATAATTCACCCCTCCACTTT
>.|TRBD1|TRBV19|TRBJ2-1
CASSIEIGGTGGFEQFF
TGTGCCAGTAGTATAGAGATCGGGGGGACAGGGGGGTTTGAGCAGTTCTTC
>.|TRBD1|TRBV11-3|TRBJ2-1
CASSLGSGTGEHEQFF
TGTGCCAGCAGCTTGGGATCCGGGACAGGGGAGCATGAGCAGTTCTTC
>.|.|TRBV5-1|TRBJ2-5
CASSSRGQETQYF
TGCGCCAGCAGCTCACGGGGGCAAGAGACCCAGTACTTC